This is a list of T cell receptor beta chains from one sample in a study of blood T cell repertoires in COVID-19. Measured with immunoSEQ multiplex PCR; TCRdb has only the in-frame clones, and not every one. The sample lists 250,000 or so clones, around 93% seen once, with about 3% in the top ten. The sample consisted of PBMCs or T cells enriched from blood (not recorded which). The receptors shown here come from a middle-aged man who had been exposed to COVID-19. Both conserved end residues are part of each CDR3. A D gene is named only where the DNA matches it firmly. Size values are once, few and many counts, or a class for expanded clones, and some rows have none.

D	size	length	J	V	CDR3	DNA
TRBD1	NA	14	TRBJ1-2	TRBV6-5	CASSRTGGVYGYTF	TGTGCCAGCAGTCGGACAGGTGGGGTCTATGGCTACACCTTC
NA	NA	14	TRBJ1-4	TRBV27	CASYGGGASEKLFF	TGTGCCAGCTATGGGGGGGGCGCCTCCGAAAAACTGTTTTTT
TRBD2	NA	22	TRBJ2-1	TRBV4-1	CASSQYPTKKFETSGSHNEQFF	TGCGCCAGCAGCCAGTATCCGACGAAGAAATTTGAAACTAGCGGGAGTCACAATGAGCAGTTCTTC
TRBD2	NA	19	TRBJ2-2	TRBV15	CATSRDRLAGARNTGELFF	TGTGCCACCAGCAGAGATCGACTAGCGGGAGCCCGGAACACCGGGGAGCTGTTTTTT
TRBD1	NA	14	TRBJ1-1	TRBV13	CASSPGSRGTEAFF	TGTGCCAGCAGCCCGGGGTCCAGGGGGACTGAAGCTTTCTTT
TRBD2	once	13	TRBJ2-7	TRBV12-3/TRBV12-4	CASNTGTSYEQYF	TGTGCCAGCAATACCGGGACTAGTTACGAGCAGTACTTC
TRBD1	NA	15	TRBJ2-5	TRBV10-3	CAISESGQGRETQYF	TGTGCCATCAGTGAGAGCGGACAGGGTCGGGAGACCCAGTACTTC
TRBD1	NA	16	TRBJ1-2	TRBV18	CASTTSTGAVDGGYTF	TGTGCCAGCACGACATCGACAGGGGCCGTCGACGGTGGCTACACCTTC
TRBD1	once	14	TRBJ2-3	TRBV18	CASSPPDRADTQYF	TGTGCCAGCTCACCACCGGACAGGGCCGATACGCAGTATTTT
NA	NA	14	TRBJ2-1	TRBV5-6	CASSLSSAYNEQFF	TGTGCCAGCAGCTTGAGTAGTGCATACAATGAGCAGTTCTTC
NA	NA	13	TRBJ2-3	TRBV6-5	CASSYGRTDTQYF	TGTGCCAGCAGTTACGGCAGGACAGATACGCAGTATTTT
TRBD1	NA	18	TRBJ1-3	TRBV2	CASRGLLRTGPNGNTIYF	TGTGCCAGCAGGGGCCTCCTTAGGACAGGGCCGAATGGAAACACCATATATTTT
NA	NA	13	TRBJ2-5	TRBV5-6	CASSSTHQETQYF	TGTGCCAGCAGCTCCACACACCAAGAGACCCAGTACTTC
TRBD2	NA	15	TRBJ2-7	TRBV25-1	CASSEPGTSGIEQYF	TGTGCCAGCAGTGAGCCCGGGACTAGCGGGATTGAGCAGTACTTC
TRBD1	NA	13	TRBJ1-1	TRBV18	CASSQTATGEAVF	TGTGCCAGCTCACAAACCGCGACAGGGGAAGCTGTCTTT
TRBD1	NA	13	TRBJ2-7	TRBV19	CASSPGTGAWQYF	TGTGCCAGTAGCCCCGGGACAGGGGCATGGCAGTACTTC
NA	NA	13	TRBJ2-2	TRBV29-1	CSAEQVTTGELFF	TGCAGCGCCGAACAGGTGACGACCGGGGAGCTGTTTTTT
NA	NA	18	TRBJ2-1	TRBV9	CASSSIGGADEYYNEQFF	TGTGCCAGCAGTTCAATAGGGGGGGCAGACGAATACTACAATGAGCAGTTCTTC
NA	NA	14	TRBJ2-7	TRBV5-1	CASTPEAVTYEQYF	TGCGCCAGCACCCCTGAGGCAGTTACCTACGAGCAGTACTTC
NA	once	16	TRBJ1-1	TRBV7-9	CATITMGRGPGTEAFF	TGTGCCACCATCACGATGGGCAGGGGCCCCGGCACTGAAGCTTTCTTT
TRBD1	NA	13	TRBJ1-4	TRBV19	CASSQNRGEKLFF	TGTGCCAGTAGCCAAAACAGGGGTGAAAAACTGTTTTTT
TRBD1	NA	13	TRBJ1-1	TRBV12-3/TRBV12-4	CASSLGQGIEAFF	TGTGCCAGCAGCTTGGGACAGGGGATTGAAGCTTTCTTT
NA	NA	16	TRBJ2-1	TRBV14	CASSQVGPGYGNEQFF	TGTGCCAGCAGCCAAGTCGGTCCAGGGTATGGCAATGAGCAGTTCTTC
NA	NA	15	TRBJ2-5	TRBV5-1	CASSLGGNKVETQYF	TGCGCCAGCAGCTTGGGCGGGAATAAGGTAGAGACCCAGTACTTC
TRBD2	NA	19	TRBJ2-1	TRBV2	CASSDSVASGRSSYNEQFF	TGTGCCAGCAGTGACTCTGTCGCTAGCGGGCGGAGCTCCTACAATGAGCAGTTCTTC
NA	NA	13	TRBJ2-7	TRBV7-9	CASSSPRGHEQYF	TGTGCCAGCAGCTCTCCCAGGGGCCACGAGCAGTACTTC
NA	NA	13	TRBJ1-1	TRBV12-3/TRBV12-4	CASSLRLGAEAFF	TGTGCCAGCAGTTTACGGCTAGGGGCTGAAGCTTTCTTT
TRBD1	NA	12	TRBJ1-2	TRBV29-1	CSALTGGSGYTF	TGCAGCGCATTGACAGGGGGCTCGGGCTACACCTTC
TRBD2	NA	15	TRBJ2-3	TRBV30	CAWLTSGSSIDTQYF	TGTGCCTGGCTTACTAGCGGGAGTTCGATAGATACGCAGTATTTT
TRBD1	NA	17	TRBJ1-2	TRBV5-6	CASSGAGTGGARYGYTF	TGTGCCAGCAGCGGGGCCGGGACAGGGGGCGCCAGGTATGGCTACACCTTC
TRBD1	NA	13	TRBJ2-4	TRBV3-1/TRBV3-2	CASSPGQALLQYF	TGTGCCAGCAGCCCGGGACAGGCTCTTCTTCAGTACTTC
TRBD2	few	15	TRBJ2-2	TRBV19	CASTKSGRVAGELFF	TGTGCCAGTACAAAAAGCGGGAGGGTTGCCGGGGAGCTGTTTTTT
NA	NA	15	TRBJ1-5	TRBV19	CASSIKGNSNQPQHF	TGTGCCAGTAGTATCAAGGGGAATAGCAATCAGCCCCAGCATTTT
NA	once	16	TRBJ1-1	TRBV28	CASSPRLTGIDTEAFF	TGTGCCAGCAGTCCACGGCTAACGGGGATCGACACTGAAGCTTTCTTT
TRBD1	NA	18	TRBJ2-3	TRBV9	CASSEGRQGRFFVDTQYF	TGTGCCAGCAGCGAGGGGAGACAGGGGCGGTTCTTCGTCGATACGCAGTATTTT
TRBD1	NA	14	TRBJ1-4	TRBV5-1	CASSLGQGDEKLFF	TGCGCCAGCAGCTTGGGGCAGGGGGATGAAAAACTGTTTTTT
NA	NA	12	TRBJ2-1	TRBV19	CASSPRYNEQFF	TGTGCCAGTAGTCCGCGGTACAATGAGCAGTTCTTC
NA	few	14	TRBJ1-1	TRBV21-1	CASSKGERGMEAFF	TGTGCCAGCAGCAAAGGTGAGAGAGGGATGGAAGCTTTCTTT
NA	once	12	TRBJ1-2	TRBV19	CASTQGSYGYTF	TGTGCCAGTACTCAGGGGAGCTATGGCTACACCTTC
TRBD2	NA	19	TRBJ2-1	TRBV5-1	CASSLAGTSGRAIVNEQFF	TGCGCCAGCAGCTTGGCCGGGACTAGCGGGAGGGCCATAGTGAATGAGCAGTTCTTC
NA	NA	14	TRBJ2-7	TRBV10-3	CAISEYGGSYEQYF	TGTGCCATCAGTGAGTACGGAGGCTCCTACGAGCAGTACTTC
TRBD1	NA	17	TRBJ2-1	TRBV5-5	CASSGGTGDSSYNEQFF	TGTGCCAGCAGCGGAGGGACAGGGGACAGCTCCTACAATGAGCAGTTCTTC
TRBD2	NA	17	TRBJ2-2	TRBV2	CASSGTGTSGFTGELFF	TGTGCCAGCAGTGGAACCGGGACTAGCGGGTTTACCGGGGAGCTGTTTTTT
NA	NA	15	TRBJ1-2	TRBV11-3	CASSLRGGGLYGYTF	TGTGCCAGCAGCCTCCGTGGGGGGGGCCTCTATGGCTACACCTTC
NA	NA	15	TRBJ2-3	TRBV6-5	CASRPNWGAVDTQYF	TGTGCCAGCAGGCCGAATTGGGGCGCGGTAGATACGCAGTATTTT